The TCR beta chain described here comes from a study of T-cell memory formation after mild COVID-19. MiXCR, applied by TCRdb to the 5' RACE reads, yields one record per CDR3 protein. The sample consists of 400,000 or so distinct CDR3 sequences, over 15% of them appearing once. This CDR3 is built from 15 residues. CDR1 is SGHTA, CDR2 FQGTGA, per germline. Trimming removed 2 bases at V and 6 bases at J, with 15 bases between. This clonotype was observed a few times. The receptor comes from an adult woman who had mild COVID-19 (a few samples of this study predate the infection). Cell type and time point are not known. The material sequenced was PBMCs or a T cell subset sorted from them (not recorded which). The chain links TRBV7-3 to TRBJ2-3; a weak D match, TRBD2 (5 bases). CDR3 DNA: TGTGCCAGCAGCTTAGGCGGGCTAGCAACGGATACGCAGTATTTT. Translating gives CASSLGGLATDTQYF.